These 25 T cell receptor beta chains came from one sample sequenced in a study of PD-1 blockade in classical Hodgkin lymphoma. This sample's time point: cycle 4 day 1 (C4D1), after 6 weeks of nivolumab. With no exception, relapse followed autologous stem cell transplantation in all patients, and brentuximab vedotin exposure varied. Repertoires were generated with immunoSEQ multiplex PCR, while TCRdb's copy carries only in-frame clones and drops some. The table shows about 25,000 clones, with approximately 67% occurring only once. The sequencing here drew on peripheral blood mononuclear cells (PBMCs), taken before the fourth cycle of nivolumab. These receptor sequences come from a human donor with classical Hodgkin lymphoma.

The chain links TRBV28 to TRBJ1-5, with D possibly TRBD1 on 5 matching bases. This CDR3 has 16 residues. V was clipped by 4 bases and J by 3 bases, with 16 bases between them. Germline CDR1 reads MDHEN; CDR2 reads SYDVKM. CDR3 protein: CASSSRTTGPNQPQHF. The CDR3 DNA reads as TGTGCCAGCAGTTCCCGGACCACAGGTCCCAATCAGCCCCAGCATTTT.

By proportion, this clone is medium-sized. The chain carries TRBV5-8 and TRBJ1-3; tentative D call: TRBD1 (6 bases). The CDR3 contains 14 residues. Trimming took 6 bases from V and 2 from J, leaving 12 bases between them. CDR1 and CDR2 (germline): SGHTS, YDEGEE. The CDR3 DNA follows: TGTGCCAGCACCCTTACAGGGACTGGAAACACCATATATTTT. It is translated as CASTLTGTGNTIYF.

The J gene is TRBJ2-7, the V gene TRBV5-4; 8 positions match TRBD2. Germline CDR1 and CDR2: SGHNT and YYREEE (reference sequence). The CDR3 contains 14 residues. Germline trimming cut 2 bases from V and 0 bases from J; bases unmatched to any gene: 1. CDR3 nucleotide sequence: TGTGCCAGCAGCTTCCGGGGGGGCTCCTACGAGCAGTACTTC. Protein product: CASSFRGGSYEQYF.

J is TRBJ2-7 and V is TRBV28, with a tentative D call TRBD2 (5 bases). The CDR3 length is 14 residues. Trimming stripped 2 bases from V and 7 bases from J, with 15 bases between. Germline V lookup: CDR1 MDHEN, CDR2 SYDVKM. CDR3 in amino acids: CASSLDLASGEQYV. The CDR3 DNA follows: TGTGCCAGCAGTTTAGACCTCGCCAGCGGAGAGCAGTACGTC.

This chain connects TRBV6-5 to TRBJ2-7; D gene uncertain. In germline, CDR1 is MNHEY, CDR2 SVGAGI. The CDR3 covers 13 residues. V was cut by 2 bases and J by 6 bases, with 11 bases left in between. The CDR3 here is CASSYDTRSEQYV. CDR3 DNA sequence: TGTGCCAGCAGTTACGATACGAGGAGCGAGCAGTACGTC.

This clone was counted between two and nine times. V usage is TRBV6-5 and J usage is TRBJ1-6; D remains ambiguous. The germline gives CDR1 MNHEY, CDR2 SVGAGI. The CDR3 sequence is 14 residues long. The V gene lost 0 bases and the J gene lost 6 bases, with 6 bases spanning the gap. Written as DNA, the CDR3 is TGTGCCAGCAGTTACTCGCAGCTTAATTCACCCCTCCACTTT. It translates to CASSYSQLNSPLHF.

This sequence joins TRBV27 and TRBJ1-2; no clear D. Trimming stripped 1 base from V and 2 bases from J, with 8 bases between. This CDR3 comprises 14 residues. Germline lookup yields CDR1 MNHEY and CDR2 SMNVEV (reference sequence). CDR3 loop: CASSLYPENYGYTF. Written as DNA, the CDR3 is TGTGCCAGCAGTTTATACCCGGAAAACTATGGCTACACCTTC.

The gene calls are TRBV7-9 and TRBJ1-2; possible D gene TRBD1, 6 bases. The CDR3 totals 12 residues. Trimming left V 5 bases short and J 8 bases short, with 12 bases between. Germline loops: CDR1 SEHNR, CDR2 FQNEAQ (reference sequence). Here the CDR3 reads CASSPQGYGYTF. DNA of the CDR3: TGTGCCAGCAGCCCCCAGGGGTACGGCTACACCTTC. Variable domain in full (rest from reference TRBV7-9 and TRBJ1-2): DTGVSQNPRHKITKRGQNVTFRCDPISEHNRLYWYRQTLGQGPEFLTYFQNEAQLEKSRLLSDRFSAERPKGSFSTLEIQRTEQGDSAMYLCASSPQGYGYTFGSGTRLTVV.

This chain links TRBV6-6 with TRBJ1-1; 11 positions match TRBD1. V trimming: 10 bases; J trimming: 4 bases; junction bases outside the gene matches: 5. This CDR3 contains 13 residues. Germline V CDR1 and CDR2: MNHNY, SVGAGI (reference sequence). CDR3 in amino acids: CAIRDRGGTEAFF. Written as DNA, the CDR3 is TGTGCCATCCGGGACAGGGGGGGCACTGAAGCTTTCTTT.

The V call is TRBV5-6, the J call TRBJ2-7, with D unresolved. Germline V gives CDR1 SGHDT, CDR2 YYEEEE. The germline V and J ends were trimmed by 1 base and 0 bases, with 5 bases remaining between them. The CDR3 spans 13 residues. CDR3 sequence reads: CASSLTNSYEQYF. DNA of the CDR3: TGTGCCAGCAGCTTGACTAACTCCTACGAGCAGTACTTC.

The chain combines TRBV21-1 with TRBJ2-1; the listed D gene, TRBD2, was not tested against the DNA. TRBV21-1 is a pseudogene segment. The CDR3 covers 14 residues. The DNA of the CDR3 is TGTGCCAACCAAGTCGGTCTGCAATACAATGAGCAGTTCTTC. The encoded protein is CANQVGLQYNEQFF.

This clone was counted between two and nine times. The chain carries TRBV2 and TRBJ1-2; D gene uncertain. Germline CDR1 SNHLY, CDR2 FYNNEI. Trimming pared 2 bases from V and 8 bases from J, leaving 12 bases between. The CDR3 sequence is 13 residues long. The CDR3 nucleotides are TGTGCCAGCAGTGAACGGTCAGCAACAGGCTACACCTTC. As protein: CASSERSATGYTF.

This clone was recorded a few times. Other nucleotide sequences in the sample specify the same CDR3. The CDR3 region has the DNA TGTGCCAGCAGCTTAGCGGGAGGACATACTGAAGCTTTCTTT. This encodes CASSLAGGHTEAFF. This chain connects TRBV11-3 to TRBJ1-1; the D gene is possibly TRBD1 (5 bases). Germline lookup yields CDR1 SGHNT and CDR2 YENEEA. The CDR3 has 14 amino acids. The V and J ends lost 1 base and 5 bases respectively, with 11 bases between them. The entire variable domain, with the rest obtained from reference TRBV11-3 and TRBJ1-1, is as follows: EAGVVQSPRYKIIEKKQPVAFWCNPISGHNTLYWYLQNLGQGPELLIRYENEEAVDDSQLPKDRFSAERLKGVDSTLKIQPAELGDSAVYLCASSLAGGHTEAFFGQGTRLTVV.

This chain links TRBV28 with TRBJ1-5; D uncertain. The CDR3 is made up of 12 amino acids. The V gene lost 4 bases and the J gene lost 4 bases, with 5 bases spanning the gap. The germline V gene encodes CDR1 MDHEN and CDR2 SYDVKM. DNA for the CDR3: TGTGCCAGCAGTTCCAGAAATCAGCCCCAGCATTTT. Protein sequence: CASSSRNQPQHF.

This chain links TRBV6-5 with TRBJ2-7; TRBD1 matches 7 bases. V dropped 7 bases and J dropped 6; count of bases not matched to a gene: 12. Per the germline V gene, CDR1 is MNHEY and CDR2 is SVGAGI. The CDR3 length is 14 residues. The CDR3 DNA sequence: TGTGCCAGCACCCTCCGGGACAGCTATGTCGAGCAGTACTTC. Protein sequence: CASTLRDSYVEQYF.

The chain recombines TRBV14 with TRBJ1-4; TRBD1 is a possible D gene (5 bases). Germline loops: CDR1 SGHDN, CDR2 FVKESK. Between the trimmed V and J ends, which lost 7 bases and 8 bases, there was a span of 17 bases. The CDR3 totals 14 residues. The CDR3, as DNA: TGTGCCAGCAAAAGAGGGCAGGGCGACGAAAAACTGTTTTTT. Translating it yields CASKRGQGDEKLFF.

The genes are TRBV2 and TRBJ2-5; TRBD2 aligns across 7 bases. V was clipped by 4 bases and J by 1 base; unmatched bases: 3. In germline, CDR1 is SNHLY, CDR2 FYNNEI. The CDR3 consists of 14 residues. The CDR3 DNA is TGTGCCAGCAGTGTGGCGGGAGCCCAAGAGACCCAGTACTTC. Protein: CASSVAGAQETQYF.

The chain joins TRBV7-6 to TRBJ2-3, with 8 bases identical to TRBD2. V shed 5 bases and J 10 bases; nucleotides not matched to a gene: 11. CDR1 and CDR2 (germline): SGHVS, FNYEAQ. The CDR3 is 14 residues long. Written as DNA, the CDR3 is TGTGCCAGCAGCCAATCGCGGACTAGCCTCGCGCAGTATTTT. Amino acids: CASSQSRTSLAQYF.

In this sample, this clone turned up a few times. The CDR3 loop is CASSYSGSGNSPLHF. CDR3 nucleotides: TGTGCCAGCAGTTACTCGGGTTCCGGGAATTCACCCCTCCACTTT. The chain joins TRBV6-5 to TRBJ1-6; D remains ambiguous. The germline V gene has CDR1 MNHEY and CDR2 SVGAGI. This CDR3 has 15 amino acids. The V end lost 0 bases, the J end lost 7 bases, and 10 bases lay between the germline ends.

The chain employs TRBV5-1 and TRBJ2-5; tentative D call: TRBD2 (6 bases). The length of the CDR3 is 17 residues. Germline V gene sequence: CDR1 SGHRS, CDR2 YFSETQ. Trimming pared 2 bases from V and 0 bases from J, leaving 17 bases between. The CDR3 DNA follows: TGCGCCAGCAGCTTCGCGGGGCCCCTCCCGTACCAAGAGACCCAGTACTTC. It translates to CASSFAGPLPYQETQYF.

The rearrangement uses TRBV28 and TRBJ1-6; tentative D call: TRBD1 (6 bases). The length of the CDR3 is 14 residues. V gave up 5 bases and J gave up 7 bases, with 12 bases separating them. The germline V gene has CDR1 MDHEN and CDR2 SYDVKM. The CDR3 DNA reads TGTGCCAGCAGTCTAGCAGGGGCGAATTCACCCCTCCACTTT. Amino acids: CASSLAGANSPLHF.

The sample holds a few counts of this clone. J is TRBJ2-5 and V is TRBV6-6; the D gene is possibly TRBD2 (5 bases). V dropped 7 bases and J dropped 2 bases, with 14 bases sitting between them. The germline gives CDR1 MNHNY, CDR2 SVGAGI (reference sequence). This CDR3 is 14 amino acids long. The CDR3 bases are TGTGCCAGCAACGTGGGGAGCAGTCAAGAGACCCAGTACTTC. Protein: CASNVGSSQETQYF.

This chain uses TRBV5-3 with TRBJ1-2, with 9 bases aligning to TRBD1. TRBV5-3 counts as an open reading frame of uncertain function. This CDR3 is 15 amino acids long. The junction had 12 bases not matched to a gene; V was cut back by 8 bases and J by 4 bases. The chain's CDR3 is CASSRGAGQGYGYTF. In DNA form, the CDR3 reads TGTGCCAGCAGCCGAGGGGCGGGACAGGGCTATGGCTACACCTTC.

V and J are TRBV11-2 and TRBJ1-2; 9 nucleotides agree with TRBD1. V shed 5 bases and J 7 bases; nucleotides not matched to a gene: 8. The CDR3 is made up of 14 amino acids. Germline V gene sequence: CDR1 SGHAT, CDR2 FQNNGV. The CDR3 spells CASSAWTGESGYTF. The CDR3, as DNA: TGTGCCAGCAGCGCGTGGACAGGGGAGAGTGGCTACACCTTC.

The V call is TRBV7-2, the J call TRBJ2-5, with 12 nucleotides matching TRBD2. Unmatched junction bases numbered 7, after V lost 3 bases and J lost 5 bases. From germline, CDR1 is SGHTA and CDR2 FQGNSA. The length of the CDR3 is 16 residues. The CDR3 is CASSLGLAGGRETQYF. CDR3 coding DNA: TGTGCCAGCAGCTTGGGGCTAGCGGGGGGGCGGGAGACCCAGTACTTC. Drawing the rest from reference TRBV7-2 and TRBJ2-5, the complete variable domain is GAGVSQSPSNKVTEKGKDVELRCDPISGHTALYWYRQSLGQGLEFLIYFQGNSAPDKSGLPSDRFSAERTGGSVSTLTIQRTQQEDSAVYLCASSLGLAGGRETQYFGPGTRLLVL.